This T cell receptor beta chain is from a study of blood T cell repertoires in COVID-19. Study details: The samples span acute and convalescent COVID-19 from the United States, Italy and Spain.

V gave up 4 bases and J gave up 0 bases, with 14 bases separating them. CDR3 size: 16 residues. Germline lookup yields CDR1 SGDLS and CDR2 YYNGEE. Profiling relied on immunoSEQ multiplex PCR, and the TCRdb table lists in-frame clones only, not all of them. This repertoire shows roughly 320,000 clones, approximately 91% found once; its top ten account for 3% to 5%. Recruits, aged roughly 18 to 90 years, lived in 24 US areas. People in the exposed group encountered a COVID-19 case within 2 weeks before entering the study. The chain combines TRBV9 with TRBJ2-1; D remains unclear. The sequencing input was PBMCs or T cells enriched from blood (not recorded which). The receptor's source is a woman aged 25 to 39 who had been exposed to COVID-19. The CDR3 nucleotides read TGTGCCAGCAGCCCCCTCGCGGTCCGCTCCTACAATGAGCAGTTCTTC. It specifies CASSPLAVRSYNEQFF.